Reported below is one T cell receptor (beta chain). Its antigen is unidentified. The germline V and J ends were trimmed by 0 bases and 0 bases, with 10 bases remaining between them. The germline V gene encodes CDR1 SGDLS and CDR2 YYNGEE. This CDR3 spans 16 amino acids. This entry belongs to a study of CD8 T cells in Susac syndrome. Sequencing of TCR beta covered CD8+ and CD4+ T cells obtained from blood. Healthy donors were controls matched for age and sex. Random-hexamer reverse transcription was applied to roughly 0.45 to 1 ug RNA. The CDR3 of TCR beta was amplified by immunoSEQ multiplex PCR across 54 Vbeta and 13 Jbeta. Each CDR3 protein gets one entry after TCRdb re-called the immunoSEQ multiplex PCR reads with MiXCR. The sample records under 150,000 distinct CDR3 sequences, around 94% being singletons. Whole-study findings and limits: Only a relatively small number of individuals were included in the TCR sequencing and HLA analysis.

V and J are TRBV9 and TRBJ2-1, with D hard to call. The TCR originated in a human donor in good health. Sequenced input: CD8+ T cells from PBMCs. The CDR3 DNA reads TGTGCCAGCAGCGTAGAAGGCGGAAGCTCCTACAATGAGCAGTTCTTC. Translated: CASSVEGGSSYNEQFF.